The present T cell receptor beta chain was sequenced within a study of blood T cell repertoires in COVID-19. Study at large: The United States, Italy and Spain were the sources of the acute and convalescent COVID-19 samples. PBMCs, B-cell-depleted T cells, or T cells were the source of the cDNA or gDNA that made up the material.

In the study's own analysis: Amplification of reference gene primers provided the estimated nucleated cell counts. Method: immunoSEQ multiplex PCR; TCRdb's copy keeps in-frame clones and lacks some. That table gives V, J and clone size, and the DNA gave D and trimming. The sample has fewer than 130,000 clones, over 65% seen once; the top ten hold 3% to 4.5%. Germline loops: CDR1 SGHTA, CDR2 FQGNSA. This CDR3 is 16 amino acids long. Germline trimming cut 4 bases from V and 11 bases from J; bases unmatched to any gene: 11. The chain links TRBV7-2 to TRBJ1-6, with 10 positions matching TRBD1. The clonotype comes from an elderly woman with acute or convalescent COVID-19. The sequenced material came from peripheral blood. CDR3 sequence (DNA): TGTGCCAGCAGCTCAATCACTACGACAGGGGGCCCACCCCTCCACTTT. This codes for CASSSITTTGGPPLHF.